Below, 2 T cell receptor beta chains from the same sample are listed, as sequenced in a study of cytomegalovirus exposure and HLA in healthy donors. The PCR was carried out with 60 Vbeta primers and 13 Jbeta primers. The repertoire was sequenced with immunoSEQ multiplex PCR; TCRdb's copy has only in-frame clones and lacks some. The sample includes 100,000 or so clones. The sample taken for sequencing was PBMCs. The receptors here all came from a man between 50 and 59 years old in good health and CMV-seronegative.

This sequence joins TRBV6-4 and TRBJ2-3; D gene unclear. CDR1 and CDR2 (germline): MRHNA, SNTAGT. The V and J ends lost 4 bases and 0 bases respectively, with 11 bases between them. This CDR3 has 15 residues. The DNA of the CDR3 is TGTGCCAGCAGTGCGGAGCGCGGTAGCACAGATACGCAGTATTTT. Amino acids: CASSAERGSTDTQYF.

The DNA for the CDR3 is TGTGCCAGTAGTATAGAGGCGAACCGGGGCAATCAGCCCCAGCATTTT. As protein: CASSIEANRGNQPQHF. The rearrangement uses TRBV19 and TRBJ1-5; D is unclear. V was clipped by 0 bases and J by 2 bases, with 11 bases between them. The CDR3 length is 16 residues. CDR1 is LNHDA and CDR2 is SQIVND in the germline V gene (reference sequence).